These T cell receptor beta chains were read from a single sample in a study of blood T cell repertoires in COVID-19. Sequencing was performed with immunoSEQ multiplex PCR; in TCRdb, only in-frame clones are kept and a portion is missing. The repertoire includes under 200,000 clones, more than 70% of them detected once, and roughly 19% sits in the top ten. Sequencing was performed on peripheral blood. The origin of the receptors is a woman in her 70s who had recovered from COVID-19. Both conserved end residues are part of each CDR3. D genes are given only for firm matches. Expanded clones get a size class; other rows say once, few or many, or leave the size out.

d_gene	abundance	v_gene	j_gene	CDR3aa	CDR3nt
TRBD2	.	TRBV6-4	TRBJ2-1	CASSEGLAVNEQFF	TGTGCCAGCAGTGAAGGGCTAGCGGTCAATGAGCAGTTCTTC
TRBD1	.	TRBV7-2	TRBJ1-5	CASSSDRGWQPQHF	TGTGCCAGCAGCTCTGACAGGGGTTGGCAGCCCCAGCATTTT
.	.	TRBV7-3	TRBJ1-1	CASSQSTDNTEAFF	TGTGCCAGCAGCCAAAGCACAGATAACACTGAAGCTTTCTTT
.	.	TRBV27	TRBJ1-6	CASSLVSSYNSPLHF	TGTGCCAGCAGTTTAGTGAGCTCCTATAATTCACCCCTCCACTTT
.	.	TRBV6-6	TRBJ1-2	CASSLGASGNYGYTF	TGTGCCAGCAGTTTAGGGGCTTCAGGGAACTATGGCTACACCTTC
TRBD2	.	TRBV10-3	TRBJ2-1	CAISPRGGSGGDNEQFF	TGTGCCATCAGCCCCCGCGGGGGTAGCGGGGGGGACAATGAGCAGTTCTTC
TRBD1	.	TRBV7-9	TRBJ2-1	CASSPGTGANEQFF	TGTGCCAGCAGCCCCGGGACAGGGGCCAATGAGCAGTTCTTC
.	.	TRBV30	TRBJ1-6	CAWSVPPPGYNSPLHF	TGTGCCTGGAGTGTACCCCCCCCAGGGTACAATTCACCCCTCCACTTT
TRBD2	once	TRBV7-9	TRBJ2-6	CASSPGRVSSGANVLTF	TGTGCCAGCAGCCCCGGGAGGGTAAGCTCTGGGGCCAACGTCCTGACTTTC
.	few	TRBV2	TRBJ1-6	CASSEGGSHSPLHF	TGTGCCAGCAGTGAAGGGGGCAGCCATTCACCCCTCCACTTT
TRBD2	once	TRBV10-3	TRBJ2-7	CAISTREGSTYEQYF	TGTGCCATCAGTACGAGGGAGGGGAGTACGTACGAGCAGTACTTC
.	.	TRBV28	TRBJ2-2	CASSRQYQGLFF	TGTGCCAGCAGCCGCCAGTATCAGGGGCTGTTTTTT
.	.	TRBV27	TRBJ1-4	CASSFRVGGANEKLFF	TGTGCCAGCAGTTTCAGGGTGGGGGGAGCTAATGAAAAACTGTTTTTT
TRBD1	few	TRBV11-2	TRBJ1-1	CASSRDRGHTEAFF	TGTGCCAGCAGCCGGGACAGGGGCCACACTGAAGCTTTCTTT
TRBD2	once	TRBV27	TRBJ2-7	CASSLYTSGSFPYEQYF	TGTGCCAGCAGTTTATATACTAGCGGGAGTTTCCCCTACGAGCAGTACTTC
.	.	TRBV18	TRBJ1-5	CASSPTGGIRNQPQHF	TGTGCCAGCTCACCTACAGGAGGGATACGCAATCAGCCCCAGCATTTT
.	.	TRBV5-5	TRBJ1-2	CASSESSYGYTF	TGTGCCAGCAGCGAGAGCTCCTATGGCTACACCTTC
.	.	TRBV5-1	TRBJ1-5	CASSFSPTGTNQPQHF	TGCGCCAGCAGCTTTTCCCCGACAGGTACCAATCAGCCCCAGCATTTT
TRBD2	.	TRBV7-9	TRBJ2-1	CATLADSYNEQFF	TGTGCCACCCTAGCGGACTCCTACAATGAGCAGTTCTTC
.	.	TRBV7-3	TRBJ2-3	CATQRVPLGTDTQYF	TGTGCCACCCAACGGGTGCCGTTGGGCACAGATACGCAGTATTTT
.	.	TRBV5-1	TRBJ1-2	CASSPMRVDYGYTF	TGCGCCAGCAGCCCGATGAGGGTTGACTATGGCTACACCTTC
.	once	TRBV7-9	TRBJ1-4	CASSPSRAARSEKLFF	TGTGCCAGCAGCCCTTCCAGGGCGGCACGCAGTGAAAAACTGTTTTTT
.	few	TRBV9	TRBJ1-2	CASSDRTGNYGYTF	TGTGCCAGCAGCGACCGGACGGGGAACTATGGCTACACCTTC
.	few	TRBV7-8	TRBJ2-7	CASSLLNEPRVHEQYF	TGTGCCAGCAGCTTGTTGAATGAGCCCCGGGTGCACGAGCAGTACTTC
.	.	TRBV25-1	TRBJ1-2	CASSGLQGGYGYTF	TGTGCCAGCAGTGGTCTACAGGGCGGTTATGGCTACACCTTC
.	.	TRBV20-1	TRBJ2-7	CSAHRAYEQYF	TGCAGTGCTCACAGGGCCTACGAGCAGTACTTC
TRBD1	.	TRBV5-1	TRBJ1-2	CASSPNGGGGAVYGYTF	TGCGCCAGCAGCCCGAATGGAGGAGGGGGCGCGGTCTATGGCTACACCTTC
.	.	TRBV5-8	TRBJ1-2	CASSLSSYGYTF	TGTGCCAGCAGCTTGAGTAGCTATGGCTACACCTTC
TRBD1	.	TRBV3-1/TRBV3-2	TRBJ1-3	CASSRQGSSGNTIYF	TGTGCCAGCAGCCGACAGGGGAGCTCTGGAAACACCATATATTTT
.	.	TRBV5-1	TRBJ2-3	CASSPEGTGGITDTQYF	TGCGCCAGCAGCCCCGAAGGCACTGGGGGGATCACAGATACGCAGTATTTT
.	.	TRBV4-2	TRBJ2-7	CASSQDLFRDTISYEQYF	TGTGCCAGCAGCCAAGATCTGTTTCGGGACACCATCTCCTACGAGCAGTACTTC
.	.	TRBV7-9	TRBJ2-4	CASSFGLAIDIQYF	TGTGCCAGCAGCTTCGGTCTAGCCATTGACATTCAGTACTTC
.	.	TRBV30	TRBJ1-1	CAWALGGHTEAFF	TGTGCCTGGGCACTCGGAGGGCACACTGAAGCTTTCTTT
.	.	TRBV6-2/TRBV6-3	TRBJ2-7	CASSYTPWWTSTSEQYF	TGTGCCAGCAGTTACACACCATGGTGGACAAGCACGAGCGAGCAGTACTTC
.	.	TRBV6-5	TRBJ2-2	CASSPPGQDTGELFF	TGTGCCAGCAGCCCCCCTGGGCAGGACACCGGGGAGCTGTTTTTT
.	.	TRBV6-5	TRBJ1-2	CASHPGGSMGYGYTF	TGTGCCAGTCACCCGGGGGGTTCGATGGGGTATGGCTACACCTTC
.	.	TRBV3-1/TRBV3-2	TRBJ2-6	CASSPGGTGANVLTF	TGTGCCAGCAGCCCTGGGGGCACTGGGGCCAACGTCCTGACTTTC
.	once	TRBV5-1	TRBJ1-4	CASSLGAGPNEKLFF	TGCGCCAGCAGCTTGGGGGCAGGGCCTAATGAAAAACTGTTTTTT
.	.	TRBV28	TRBJ2-2	CASSLRWGVPNTGELFF	TGTGCCAGCAGTTTGCGGTGGGGGGTGCCCAACACCGGGGAGCTGTTTTTT